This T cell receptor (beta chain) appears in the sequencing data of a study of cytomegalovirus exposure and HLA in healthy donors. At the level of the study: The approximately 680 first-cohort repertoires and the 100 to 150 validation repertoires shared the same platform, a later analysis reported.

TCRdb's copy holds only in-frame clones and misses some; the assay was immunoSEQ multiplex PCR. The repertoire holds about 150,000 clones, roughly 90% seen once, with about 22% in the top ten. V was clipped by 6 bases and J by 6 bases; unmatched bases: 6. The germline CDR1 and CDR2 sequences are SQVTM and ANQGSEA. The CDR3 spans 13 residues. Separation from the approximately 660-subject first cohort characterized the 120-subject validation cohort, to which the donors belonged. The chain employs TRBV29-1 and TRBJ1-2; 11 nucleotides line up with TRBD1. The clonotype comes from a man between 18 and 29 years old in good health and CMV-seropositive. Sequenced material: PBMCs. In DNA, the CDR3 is TGCAGCGTAGGGGACAGGGGGGCGGATGGCTACACCTTC. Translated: CSVGDRGADGYTF.